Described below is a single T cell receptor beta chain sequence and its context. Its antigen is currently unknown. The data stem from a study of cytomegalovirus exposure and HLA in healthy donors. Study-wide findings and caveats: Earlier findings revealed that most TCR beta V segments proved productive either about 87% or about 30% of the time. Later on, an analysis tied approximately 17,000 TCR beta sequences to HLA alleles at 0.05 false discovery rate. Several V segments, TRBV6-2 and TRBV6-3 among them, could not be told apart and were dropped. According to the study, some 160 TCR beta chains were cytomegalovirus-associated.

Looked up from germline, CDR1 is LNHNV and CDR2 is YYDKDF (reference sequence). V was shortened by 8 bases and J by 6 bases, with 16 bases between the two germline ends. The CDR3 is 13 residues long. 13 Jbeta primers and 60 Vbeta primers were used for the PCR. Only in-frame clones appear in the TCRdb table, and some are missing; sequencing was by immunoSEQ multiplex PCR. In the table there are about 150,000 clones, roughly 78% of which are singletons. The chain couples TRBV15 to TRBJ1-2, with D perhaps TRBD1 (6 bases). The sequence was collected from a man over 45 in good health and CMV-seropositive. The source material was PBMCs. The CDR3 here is CATAGGAGDGYTF. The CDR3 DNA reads TGTGCCACCGCCGGGGGGGCAGGTGATGGCTACACCTTC.